These 18 T cell receptor beta chains share one sample of origin, sequenced in a study of blood T cells in healthy people across ages. A J-beta primer mix and a sample-barcoded 5' primer were used in a second PCR of roughly 7 to 12 cycles. Via MiXCR, TCRdb re-called the 5' RACE reads, giving one row per CDR3 protein. Of hundreds of thousands of distinct CDR3 sequences listed, roughly 64% are singletons. The sample comprised blood. All receptors derive from a man aged 30 to 45 in good health.

The chain employs TRBV27 and TRBJ1-4; D not certain. This CDR3 has 15 residues. Germline lookup yields CDR1 MNHEY and CDR2 SMNVEV (reference sequence). The V gene lost 0 bases and the J gene lost 7 bases, with 12 bases spanning the gap. CDR3 protein: CASSLSMTEPEKLFF. DNA for the CDR3: TGTGCCAGCAGTTTATCGATGACGGAACCTGAAAAACTGTTTTTT.

This clonotype appeared a few times. The rearrangement uses TRBV7-9 and TRBJ1-2; D not certain. This CDR3 has 13 residues. The V end lost 5 bases, the J end lost 7 bases, and 14 bases lay between the germline ends. Germline V gene data show CDR1 as SEHNR and CDR2 as FQNEAQ (reference sequence). The CDR3 region has the DNA TGTGCCAGCAGCCCGGACCCAGATTTTGGCTACACCTTC. This sequence encodes CASSPDPDFGYTF. Full variable domain (outside the CDR3, taken from reference TRBV7-9 and TRBJ1-2): DTGVSQNPRHKITKRGQNVTFRCDPISEHNRLYWYRQTLGQGPEFLTYFQNEAQLEKSRLLSDRFSAERPKGSFSTLEIQRTEQGDSAMYLCASSPDPDFGYTFGSGTRLTVV.

This clonotype was found a few times. The V and J genes are TRBV20-1 and TRBJ2-5; D is ambiguous. Germline lookup yields CDR1 DFQATT and CDR2 SNEGSKA (reference sequence). The CDR3 spans 13 residues. Trimming took off 3 bases at V and 1 base at J, with 9 bases between the two ends. The CDR3 here is CSASGQAQETQYF. In DNA form, the CDR3 reads TGCAGTGCTAGTGGGCAGGCCCAAGAGACCCAGTACTTC.

There are a few counts of this clonotype. The V and J genes are TRBV4-3 and TRBJ2-6, with unresolved D. The CDR3 is 14 amino acids. V shed 2 bases and J shed 6 bases, with 8 bases lying between them. In germline, CDR1 is LGHNA, CDR2 YSLEER. CDR3 coding DNA: TGCGCCAGCAGCCAATACGTATTGGCCAACGTCCTGACTTTC. It translates to CASSQYVLANVLTF.

The rearrangement links TRBV9 to TRBJ2-7, with a weak D call TRBD2 (6 bases). The CDR3 length is 17 residues. Germline V CDR1 and CDR2: SGDLS, YYNGEE. Deletions cut 0 bases from V and 0 bases from J, with 16 bases between. The CDR3 coding sequence is TGTGCCAGCAGCGTAGGAGGGAGCGTGGAGGGCTCCTACGAGCAGTACTTC. Translation gives CASSVGGSVEGSYEQYF. Filled out from reference TRBV9 and TRBJ2-7, the complete variable domain reads DSGVTQTPKHLITATGQRVTLRCSPRSGDLSVYWYQQSLDQGLQFLIQYYNGEERAKGNILERFSAQQFPDLHSELNLSSLELGDSALYFCASSVGGSVEGSYEQYFGPGTRLTVT.

The sample holds a few counts of this clonotype. This CDR3 is CSVAVSHNEQFF. The CDR3 coding sequence is TGCAGCGTTGCGGTATCCCACAATGAGCAGTTCTTC. V gene TRBV29-1 combines with J gene TRBJ2-1, with unresolved D. The CDR3 is 12 amino acids. CDR1 is SQVTM and CDR2 is ANQGSEA in the germline V gene. The V end was cut by 4 bases, the J end by 5 bases, with 9 bases between.

V and J are TRBV30 and TRBJ2-7, with TRBD2 identical over 10 bases. There are 15 residues in the CDR3. The germline V gene encodes CDR1 GTSNPN and CDR2 SVGIG (reference sequence). Trimming removed 2 bases from V and 4 bases from J; junction bases left unmatched: 8. CDR3 protein: CAWSLGVAGGYEQYF. The CDR3 DNA reads as TGTGCCTGGAGTTTGGGGGTAGCGGGAGGATACGAGCAGTACTTC.

Points on this clonotype: Compared with germline, one end of the junction differs, possibly owing to a read error. This sequence joins TRBV5-4 and TRBJ2-4; 7 bases are a match to TRBD1. The CDR3 consists of 17 residues. CDR1 is SGHNT, CDR2 YYREEE, per germline (reference sequence). CDR3 DNA sequence: TGTGCCGGCAGCCCGAGTAAAACAGGGGCCGCCAAAAACATTCAGTACTTC. Its protein product is CAGSPSKTGAAKNIQYF.

This chain joins TRBV6-2 or TRBV6-3 and TRBJ2-1, with a possible D match to TRBD2 (6 bases). The J call could be wrong; TRBJ2-7 is a better fit for the DNA end. The CDR3 is 16 amino acids. Germline V gene lookup returns CDR1 MNHEY and CDR2 SVGEGT. For the CDR3, the DNA is TGTGCCAGCAGTCCCTTTGCGGGGAGCTCCTACAATGAGCAGTACTTC. This gives the protein CASSPFAGSSYNEQYF.

Comment on this clonotype: A clone one base away is much larger, so this may be a read error. J is TRBJ1-2 and V is TRBV12-3 or TRBV12-4, with unresolved D. The CDR3 extends over 14 amino acids. The V end was cut by 5 bases, the J end by 2 bases, with 12 bases between. The CDR3 protein is CASSPVTTNYGYTF. As DNA, the CDR3 is TGTGCCAGCAGTCCGGTGACAACCAACTATGGCTACACCTTC.

Only a few counts were recorded for this clonotype. The rearrangement links TRBV4-3 to TRBJ2-3, with D perhaps matching TRBD2 (6 bases). Germline-derived CDR1 and CDR2 are LGHNA and YSLEER. The germline V and J ends were trimmed by 0 bases and 8 bases, with 9 bases remaining between them. This CDR3 comprises 13 residues. In DNA form, the CDR3 reads TGCGCCAGCAGCCAAGACCGGGGGAGTACGCAGTATTTT. It translates to CASSQDRGSTQYF.

The V gene is TRBV12-3 or TRBV12-4, the J gene TRBJ1-2, with unresolved D. V lost 3 bases and J lost 7, with 15 bases in between. The CDR3 consists of 14 residues. In DNA form, the CDR3 reads TGTGCCAGCAGTTTGAACCCCTATCCCGCTGGCTACACCTTC. It yields the protein CASSLNPYPAGYTF.

Concerning this clonotype: Possible read error: a much larger clone is one base away. This chain connects TRBV5-1 to TRBJ2-7; perhaps TRBD1 as D (6 bases). Trimming left V 2 bases short and J 5 bases short, with 14 bases between. The germline V gene encodes CDR1 SGHRS and CDR2 YFSETQ. This CDR3 has 14 amino acids. CDR3 sequence (DNA): TGCGCCAGCAGCTTTGCAGGGGACCTTGACGAGCAGTACTTC. As protein: CASSFAGDLDEQYF.

The rearrangement links TRBV3-1 to TRBJ2-7, with D tentatively TRBD2 (5 bases). CDR3 size: 11 residues. Trimming removed 2 bases from V and 7 bases from J, with 6 bases in between. Per germline, CDR1 LGHDT and CDR2 YNNKEL (reference sequence). DNA for the CDR3: TGTGCCAGCAGCCAATCGGGGGAGCAGTACTTC. This gives the protein CASSQSGEQYF.

This clonotype turned up a few times. This chain uses TRBV10-3 with TRBJ1-6; 7 bases line up with TRBD1. The V gene's germline CDR1 is ENHRY and CDR2 SYGVKD. This CDR3 has 14 amino acids. The trim removed 4 bases at V and 14 bases at J, leaving 11 bases unmatched. CDR3 region: CAISGDRAGGALHF. The CDR3 coding sequence is TGTGCCATCAGTGGTGACAGGGCCGGGGGGGCCCTCCACTTT.

In its sample, this clonotype was seen a few times. The CDR3 protein is CSARLPRGPYEQYF. The CDR3 DNA follows: TGCAGTGCTAGACTCCCTAGGGGGCCCTACGAGCAGTACTTC. The genes are TRBV20-1 and TRBJ2-7, with 7 bases aligning to TRBD1. CDR1 is DFQATT and CDR2 is SNEGSKA in the germline V gene (reference sequence). The CDR3 contains 14 residues. V shed 2 bases, J shed 2 bases, and the junction held 6 bases outside the gene matches.

To note about this clonotype: One end of the junction does not line up with germline, which may come from a read error. The chain recombines TRBV6-2 or TRBV6-3 with TRBJ2-1, with 10 bases lining up with TRBD2. CDR3 length: 15 residues. Germline CDR1 and CDR2: MNHEY and SVGEGT. CDR3 bases: TGTGCCAGCAGTACGAGCGGGAGGGACTACTATGAGCAGTTCTTC. It is translated as CASSTSGRDYYEQFF.

There are many counts of this clonotype. The V gene is TRBV7-2, the J gene TRBJ2-7; 9 bases are shared with TRBD2. This CDR3 contains 20 residues. V lost 0 bases, J lost 2 bases, and 17 bases stayed unmatched. In germline, CDR1 is SGHTA, CDR2 FQGNSA. The CDR3 nucleotides read TGTGCCAGCAGCTTAGCGCCACAGCTCAACGGACTAGCGATACCCTACGAGCAGTACTTC. Translating it yields CASSLAPQLNGLAIPYEQYF. Full variable domain (outside the CDR3, taken from reference TRBV7-2 and TRBJ2-7): GAGVSQSPSNKVTEKGKDVELRCDPISGHTALYWYRQSLGQGLEFLIYFQGNSAPDKSGLPSDRFSAERTGGSVSTLTIQRTQQEDSAVYLCASSLAPQLNGLAIPYEQYFGPGTRLTVT.